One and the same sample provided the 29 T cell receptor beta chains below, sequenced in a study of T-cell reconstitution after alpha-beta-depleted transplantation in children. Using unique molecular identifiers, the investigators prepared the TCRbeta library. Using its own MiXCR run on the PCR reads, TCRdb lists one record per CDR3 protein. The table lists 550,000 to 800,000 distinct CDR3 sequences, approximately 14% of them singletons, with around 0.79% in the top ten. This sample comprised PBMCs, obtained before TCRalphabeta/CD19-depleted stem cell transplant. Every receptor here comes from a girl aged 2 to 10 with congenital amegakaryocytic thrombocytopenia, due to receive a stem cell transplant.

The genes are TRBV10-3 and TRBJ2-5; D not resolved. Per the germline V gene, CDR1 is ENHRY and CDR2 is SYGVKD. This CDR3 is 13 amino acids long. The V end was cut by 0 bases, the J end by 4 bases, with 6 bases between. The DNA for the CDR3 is TGTGCCATCAGTGAGTCGGGGTCAGAGACCCAGTACTTC. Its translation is CAISESGSETQYF.

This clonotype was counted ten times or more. CDR3 sequence (DNA): TGTGCCAGCAGTTTAAGGTCACTCCGCCAAGAGACCCAGTACTTC. The encoded protein is CASSLRSLRQETQYF. This sequence joins TRBV12-3 or TRBV12-4 and TRBJ2-5; D not certain. This CDR3 is 15 amino acids long. Trimming removed 2 bases at V and 1 base at J, with 11 bases between.

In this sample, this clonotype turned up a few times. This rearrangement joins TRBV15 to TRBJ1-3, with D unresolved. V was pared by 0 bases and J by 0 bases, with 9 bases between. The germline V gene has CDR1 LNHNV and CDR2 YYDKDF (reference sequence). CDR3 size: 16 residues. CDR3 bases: TGTGCCACCAGCAGAGATCAGACCCTCTCTGGAAACACCATATATTTT. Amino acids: CATSRDQTLSGNTIYF.

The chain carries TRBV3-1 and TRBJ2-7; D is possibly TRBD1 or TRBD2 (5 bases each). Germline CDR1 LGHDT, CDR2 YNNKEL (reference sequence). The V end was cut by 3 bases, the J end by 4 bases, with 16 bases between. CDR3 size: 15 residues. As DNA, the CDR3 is TGTGCCAGCAGCCATATTGGGACGGCTCATTACGAGCAGTACTTC. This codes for CASSHIGTAHYEQYF.

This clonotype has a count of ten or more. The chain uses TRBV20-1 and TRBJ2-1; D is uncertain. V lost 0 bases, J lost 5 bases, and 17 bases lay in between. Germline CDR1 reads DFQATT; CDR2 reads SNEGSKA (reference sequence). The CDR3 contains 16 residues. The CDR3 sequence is CSARDPRVVWHNEQFF. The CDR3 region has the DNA TGCAGTGCTAGAGACCCAAGGGTAGTCTGGCACAATGAGCAGTTCTTC.

The CDR3 DNA reads as TGTGCCAGCTCACAGGGCCTAGACACTGAAGCTTTCTTT. It yields the protein CASSQGLDTEAFF. The genes are TRBV18 and TRBJ1-1; no reliable D call. CDR3 length equals 13 residues. Germline loops: CDR1 KGHSH, CDR2 LQKENI. V lost 4 bases and J 3 bases, leaving 9 bases between the germline ends.

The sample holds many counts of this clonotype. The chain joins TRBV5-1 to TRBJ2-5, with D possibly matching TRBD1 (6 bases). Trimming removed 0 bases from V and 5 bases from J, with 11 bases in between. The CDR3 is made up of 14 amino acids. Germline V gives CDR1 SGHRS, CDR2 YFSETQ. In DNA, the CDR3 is TGCGCCAGCAGCTTGGGGCAGGGGTTGGAGACCCAGTACTTC. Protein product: CASSLGQGLETQYF.

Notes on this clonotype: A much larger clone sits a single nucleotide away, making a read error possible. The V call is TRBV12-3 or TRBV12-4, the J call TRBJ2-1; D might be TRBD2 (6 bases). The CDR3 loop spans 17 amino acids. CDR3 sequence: CASSLGLARSSYNEQSF. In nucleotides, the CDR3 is TGTGCCAGCAGTTTAGGGCTAGCGCGTAGCTCCTACAATGAGCAGTCCTTC.

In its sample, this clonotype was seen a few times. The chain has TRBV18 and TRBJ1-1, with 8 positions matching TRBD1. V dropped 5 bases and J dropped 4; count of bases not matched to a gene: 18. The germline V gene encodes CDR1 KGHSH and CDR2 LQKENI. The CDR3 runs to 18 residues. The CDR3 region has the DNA TGTGCCAGCTCAGGTCATAGGAGCGGGGACAGGACGGGCACTGAAGCTTTCTTT. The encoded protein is CASSGHRSGDRTGTEAFF.

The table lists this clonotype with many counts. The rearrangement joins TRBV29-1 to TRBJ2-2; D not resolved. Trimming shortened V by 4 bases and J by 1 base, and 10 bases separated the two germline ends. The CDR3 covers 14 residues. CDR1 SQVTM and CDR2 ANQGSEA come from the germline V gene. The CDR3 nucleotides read TGCAGCGTTGGGTCGGCGGAGAACACCGGGGAGCTGTTTTTT. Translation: CSVGSAENTGELFF.

The CDR3 region is CASSPSGKQGAGYQPQHF. The DNA for the CDR3 is TGTGCCAGCTCACCTTCGGGAAAACAGGGCGCCGGTTATCAGCCCCAGCATTTT. The chain carries TRBV18 and TRBJ1-5; possibly TRBD1 for D (6 bases). The germline V gene encodes CDR1 KGHSH and CDR2 LQKENI. Trimming pared 3 bases from V and 5 bases from J, leaving 23 bases between. The CDR3 consists of 18 residues.

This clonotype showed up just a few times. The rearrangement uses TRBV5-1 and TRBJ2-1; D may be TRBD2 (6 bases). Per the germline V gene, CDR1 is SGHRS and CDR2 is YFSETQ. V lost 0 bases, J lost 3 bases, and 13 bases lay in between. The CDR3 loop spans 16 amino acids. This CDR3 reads CASSLAAGRLYNEQFF. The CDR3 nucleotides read TGCGCCAGCAGCTTGGCCGCGGGGAGGCTCTACAATGAGCAGTTCTTC.

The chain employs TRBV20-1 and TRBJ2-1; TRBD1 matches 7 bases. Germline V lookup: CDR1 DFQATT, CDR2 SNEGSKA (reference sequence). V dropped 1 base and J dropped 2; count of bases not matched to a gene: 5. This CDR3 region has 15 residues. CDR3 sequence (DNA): TGCAGTGCTAGAGTTATTGGACAGGCCTACAATGAGCAGTTCTTC. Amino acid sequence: CSARVIGQAYNEQFF.

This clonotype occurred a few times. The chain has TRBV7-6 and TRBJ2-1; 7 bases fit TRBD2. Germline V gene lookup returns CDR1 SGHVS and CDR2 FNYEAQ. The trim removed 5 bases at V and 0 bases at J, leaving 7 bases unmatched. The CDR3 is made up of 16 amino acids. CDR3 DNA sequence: TGTGCCAGCAGCGACTGGCGGGGGAGCTCCTACAATGAGCAGTTCTTC. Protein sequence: CASSDWRGSSYNEQFF.

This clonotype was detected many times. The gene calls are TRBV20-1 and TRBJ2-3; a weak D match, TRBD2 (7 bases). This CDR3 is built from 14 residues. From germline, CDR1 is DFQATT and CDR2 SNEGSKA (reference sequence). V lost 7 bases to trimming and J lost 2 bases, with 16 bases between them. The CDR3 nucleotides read TGCAGTGTTCGGGGCGGGGGCCCCACAGATACGCAGTATTTT. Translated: CSVRGGGPTDTQYF.

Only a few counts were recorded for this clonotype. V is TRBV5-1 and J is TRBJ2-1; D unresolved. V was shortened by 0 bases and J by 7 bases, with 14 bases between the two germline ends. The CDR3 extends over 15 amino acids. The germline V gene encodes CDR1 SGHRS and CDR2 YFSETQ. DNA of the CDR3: TGCGCCAGCAGCTTGGTGGCTACCGCTAGAAATGAGCAGTTCTTC. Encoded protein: CASSLVATARNEQFF.

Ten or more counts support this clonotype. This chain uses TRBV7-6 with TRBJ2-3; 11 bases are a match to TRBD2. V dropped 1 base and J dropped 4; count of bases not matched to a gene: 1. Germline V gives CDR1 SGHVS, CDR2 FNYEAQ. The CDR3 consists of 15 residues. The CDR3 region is CASSLVAGGSDTQYF. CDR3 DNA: TGTGCCAGCAGCTTAGTAGCGGGAGGGTCAGATACGCAGTATTTT.

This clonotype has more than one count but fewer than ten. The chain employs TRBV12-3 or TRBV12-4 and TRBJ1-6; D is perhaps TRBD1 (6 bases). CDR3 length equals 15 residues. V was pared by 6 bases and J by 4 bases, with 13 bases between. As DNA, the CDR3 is TGTGCCAGCAGAAGACGGACAGATTATAATTCACCCCTCCACTTT. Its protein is CASRRRTDYNSPLHF.

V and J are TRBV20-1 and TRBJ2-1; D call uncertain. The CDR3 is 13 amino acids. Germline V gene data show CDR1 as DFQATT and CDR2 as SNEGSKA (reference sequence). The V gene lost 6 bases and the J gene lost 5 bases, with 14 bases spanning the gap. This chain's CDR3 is CSAPFGLNNEQFF. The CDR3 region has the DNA TGCAGTGCCCCATTCGGGCTCAACAATGAGCAGTTCTTC.

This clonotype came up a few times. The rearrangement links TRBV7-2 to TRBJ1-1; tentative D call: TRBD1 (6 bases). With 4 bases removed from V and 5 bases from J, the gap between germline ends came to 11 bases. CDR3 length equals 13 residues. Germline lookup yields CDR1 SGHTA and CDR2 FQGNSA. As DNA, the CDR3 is TGTGCCAGCAGCTCCCGACAGGAGACTGAAGCTTTCTTT. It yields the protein CASSSRQETEAFF. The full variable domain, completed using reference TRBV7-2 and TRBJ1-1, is GAGVSQSPSNKVTEKGKDVELRCDPISGHTALYWYRQSLGQGLEFLIYFQGNSAPDKSGLPSDRFSAERTGGSVSTLTIQRTQQEDSAVYLCASSSRQETEAFFGQGTRLTVV.

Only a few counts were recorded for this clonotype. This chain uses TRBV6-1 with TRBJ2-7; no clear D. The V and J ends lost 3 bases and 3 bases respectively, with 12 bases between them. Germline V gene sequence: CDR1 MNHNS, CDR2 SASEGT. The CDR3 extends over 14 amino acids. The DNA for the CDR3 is TGTGCCAGCAGTGATAGTGGCGGAATCTACGAGCAGTACTTC. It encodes CASSDSGGIYEQYF.

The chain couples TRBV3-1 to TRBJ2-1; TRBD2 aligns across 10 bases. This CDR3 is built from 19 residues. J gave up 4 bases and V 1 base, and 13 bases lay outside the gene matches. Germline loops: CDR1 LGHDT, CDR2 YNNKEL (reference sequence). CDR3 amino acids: CASSQGFFGGLARYNEQFF. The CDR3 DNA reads TGTGCCAGCAGCCAAGGTTTTTTTGGGGGACTAGCGCGTTACAATGAGCAGTTCTTC.

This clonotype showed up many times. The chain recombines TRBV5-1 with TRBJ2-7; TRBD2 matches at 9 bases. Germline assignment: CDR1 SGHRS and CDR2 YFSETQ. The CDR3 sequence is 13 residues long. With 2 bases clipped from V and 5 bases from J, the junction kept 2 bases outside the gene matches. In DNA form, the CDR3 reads TGCGCCAGCAGCTTCCGGACTAGCGACGAGCAGTACTTC. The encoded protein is CASSFRTSDEQYF.

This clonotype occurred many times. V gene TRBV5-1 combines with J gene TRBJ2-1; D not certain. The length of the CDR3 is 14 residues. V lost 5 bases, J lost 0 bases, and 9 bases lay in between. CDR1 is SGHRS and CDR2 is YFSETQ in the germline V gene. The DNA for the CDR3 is TGCGCCAGCAGGAGAGGCAGCTCCTACAATGAGCAGTTCTTC. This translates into CASRRGSSYNEQFF.

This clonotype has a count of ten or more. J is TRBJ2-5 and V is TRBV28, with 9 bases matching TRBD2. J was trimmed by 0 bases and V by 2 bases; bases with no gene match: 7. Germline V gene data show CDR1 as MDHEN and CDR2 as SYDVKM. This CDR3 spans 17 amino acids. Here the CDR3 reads CASSLLSAGGNQETQYF. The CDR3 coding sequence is TGTGCCAGCAGTTTACTCTCGGCGGGAGGGAACCAAGAGACCCAGTACTTC.

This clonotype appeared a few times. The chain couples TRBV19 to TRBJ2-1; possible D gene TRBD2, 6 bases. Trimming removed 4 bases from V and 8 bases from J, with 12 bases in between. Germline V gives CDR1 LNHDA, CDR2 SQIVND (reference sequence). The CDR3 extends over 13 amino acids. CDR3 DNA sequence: TGTGCCAGTAGTAGGGGACTTAGCGATGAGCAGTTCTTC. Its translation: CASSRGLSDEQFF.

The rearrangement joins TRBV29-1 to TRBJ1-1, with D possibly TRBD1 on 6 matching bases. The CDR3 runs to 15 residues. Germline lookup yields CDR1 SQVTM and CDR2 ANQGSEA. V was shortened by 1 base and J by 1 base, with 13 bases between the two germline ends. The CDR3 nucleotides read TGCAGCGTTGAAGCGACTCCCAGGGGGAACACTGAAGCTTTCTTT. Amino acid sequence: CSVEATPRGNTEAFF.

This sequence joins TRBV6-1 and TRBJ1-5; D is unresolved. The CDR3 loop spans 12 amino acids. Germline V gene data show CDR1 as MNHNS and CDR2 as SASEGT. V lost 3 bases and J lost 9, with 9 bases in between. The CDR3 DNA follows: TGTGCCAGCAGTGAGGTCCCGTGGCCCCAGCATTTT. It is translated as CASSEVPWPQHF.

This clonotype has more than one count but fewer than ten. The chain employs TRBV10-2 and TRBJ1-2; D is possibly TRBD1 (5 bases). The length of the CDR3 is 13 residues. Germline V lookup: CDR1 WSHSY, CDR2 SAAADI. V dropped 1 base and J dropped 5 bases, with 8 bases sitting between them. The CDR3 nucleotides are TGCGCCAGCAGTGAGTACAGGCAGTATGGCTACACCTTC. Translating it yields CASSEYRQYGYTF.